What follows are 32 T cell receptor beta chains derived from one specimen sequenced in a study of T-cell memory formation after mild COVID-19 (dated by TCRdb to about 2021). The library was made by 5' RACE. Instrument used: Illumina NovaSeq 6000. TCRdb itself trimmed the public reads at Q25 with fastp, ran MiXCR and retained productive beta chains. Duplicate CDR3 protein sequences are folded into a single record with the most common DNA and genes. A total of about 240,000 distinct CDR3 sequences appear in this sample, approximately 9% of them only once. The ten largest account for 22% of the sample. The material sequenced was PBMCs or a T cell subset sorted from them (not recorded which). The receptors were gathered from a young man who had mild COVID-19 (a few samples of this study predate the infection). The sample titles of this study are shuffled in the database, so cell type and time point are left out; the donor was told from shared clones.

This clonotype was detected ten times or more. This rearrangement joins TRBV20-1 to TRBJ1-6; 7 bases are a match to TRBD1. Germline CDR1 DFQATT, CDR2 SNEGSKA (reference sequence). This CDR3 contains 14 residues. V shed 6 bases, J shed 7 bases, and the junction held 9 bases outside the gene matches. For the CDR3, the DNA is TGCAGTGCCCGGGAGAACAGGGGAAATTCACCCCTCCACTTT. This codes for CSARENRGNSPLHF.

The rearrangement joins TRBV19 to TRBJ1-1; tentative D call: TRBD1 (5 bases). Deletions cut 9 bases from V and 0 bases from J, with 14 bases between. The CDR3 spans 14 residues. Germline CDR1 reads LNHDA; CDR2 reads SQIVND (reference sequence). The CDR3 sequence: CASARGVMNTEAFF. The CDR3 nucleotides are TGTGCCAGCGCCCGGGGGGTCATGAACACTGAAGCTTTCTTT.

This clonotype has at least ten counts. The CDR3 nucleotides are TGTGCCAGCAGCTCAGACGGAGCCACTGAAGCTTTCTTT. It translates to CASSSDGATEAFF. This chain uses TRBV7-9 with TRBJ1-1; no firm D call. CDR1 is SEHNR, CDR2 FQNEAQ, per germline (reference sequence). This CDR3 is built from 13 residues. Trimming left V 4 bases short and J 4 bases short, with 10 bases between.

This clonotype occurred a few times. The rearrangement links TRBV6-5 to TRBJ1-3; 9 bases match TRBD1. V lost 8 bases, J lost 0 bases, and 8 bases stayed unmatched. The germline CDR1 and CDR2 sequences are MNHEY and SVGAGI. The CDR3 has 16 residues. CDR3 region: CASGPTGGYSGNTIYF. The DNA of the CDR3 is TGTGCCAGCGGTCCGACAGGGGGGTACTCTGGAAACACCATATATTTT.

In nucleotides, the CDR3 is TGCGCCAGCAGCTCCCCCACGTCTGGAAACACCATATATTTT. As protein: CASSSPTSGNTIYF. The chain couples TRBV4-1 to TRBJ1-3; D ambiguous. The ends were cut back, 5 bases at V and 1 base at J, with 9 bases in the middle. This CDR3 contains 14 residues. Germline V gene sequence: CDR1 MGHRA, CDR2 YSYEKL.

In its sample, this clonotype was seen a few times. CDR3 residues: CASSLPGQVINEQFF. In DNA form, the CDR3 reads TGTGCCAGCAGCTTACCGGGACAGGTTATCAATGAGCAGTTCTTC. The genes are TRBV7-9 and TRBJ2-1; 8 bases map to TRBD1. V shed 2 bases and J 6 bases; nucleotides not matched to a gene: 6. The CDR3 consists of 15 residues. Germline V lookup: CDR1 SEHNR, CDR2 FQNEAQ (reference sequence).

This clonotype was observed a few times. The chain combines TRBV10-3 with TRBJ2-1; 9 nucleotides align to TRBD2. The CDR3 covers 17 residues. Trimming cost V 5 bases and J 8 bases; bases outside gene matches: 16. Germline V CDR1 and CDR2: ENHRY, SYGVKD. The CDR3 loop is CAISTPQAGGPFDEQFF. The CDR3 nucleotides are TGTGCCATCAGTACCCCCCAGGCGGGGGGGCCGTTTGATGAGCAGTTCTTC.

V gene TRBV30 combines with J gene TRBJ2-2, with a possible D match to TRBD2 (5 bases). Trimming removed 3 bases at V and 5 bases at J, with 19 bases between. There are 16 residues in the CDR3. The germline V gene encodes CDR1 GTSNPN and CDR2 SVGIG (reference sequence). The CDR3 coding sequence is TGTGCCTGGAGAGAGATCTTACTTCGGGGTACCGGGGAGCTGTTTTTT. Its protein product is CAWREILLRGTGELFF.

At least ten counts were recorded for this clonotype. The CDR3 protein is CASSVRGYTF. The CDR3 DNA is TGTGCCAGCAGCGTACGGGGCTACACCTTC. The chain couples TRBV5-6 to TRBJ1-2; D remains ambiguous. Per the germline V gene, CDR1 is SGHDT and CDR2 is YYEEEE. This CDR3 spans 10 amino acids. Trimming removed 4 bases from V and 8 bases from J, with 6 bases in between.

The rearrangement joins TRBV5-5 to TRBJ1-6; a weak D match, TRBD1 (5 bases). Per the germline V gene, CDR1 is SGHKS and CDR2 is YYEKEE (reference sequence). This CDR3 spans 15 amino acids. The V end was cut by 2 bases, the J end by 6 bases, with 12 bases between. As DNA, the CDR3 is TGTGCCAGCAGCTTCCCGGGACGGGGTAATTCACCCCTCCACTTT. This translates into CASSFPGRGNSPLHF.

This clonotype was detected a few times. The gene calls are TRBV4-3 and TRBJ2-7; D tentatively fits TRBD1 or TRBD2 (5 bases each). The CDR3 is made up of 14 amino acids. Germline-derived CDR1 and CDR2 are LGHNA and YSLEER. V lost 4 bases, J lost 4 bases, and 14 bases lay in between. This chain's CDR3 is CASSRGLGRYEQYF. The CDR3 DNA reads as TGCGCCAGCAGCCGAGGACTGGGACGGTACGAGCAGTACTTC.

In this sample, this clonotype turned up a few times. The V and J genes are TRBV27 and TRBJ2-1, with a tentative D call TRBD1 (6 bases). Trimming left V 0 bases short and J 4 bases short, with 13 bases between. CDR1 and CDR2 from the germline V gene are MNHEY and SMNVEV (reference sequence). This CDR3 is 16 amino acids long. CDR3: CASSLSPGTTYNEQFF. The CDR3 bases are TGTGCCAGCAGTTTATCCCCCGGGACAACATACAATGAGCAGTTCTTC.

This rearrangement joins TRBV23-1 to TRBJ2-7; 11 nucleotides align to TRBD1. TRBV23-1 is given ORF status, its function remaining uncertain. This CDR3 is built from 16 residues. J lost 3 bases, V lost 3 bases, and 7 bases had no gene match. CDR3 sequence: CASSQHPGTGGYEQYF. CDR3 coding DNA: TGCGCCAGCAGTCAGCACCCCGGGACAGGGGGCTACGAGCAGTACTTC.

The CDR3: CSVEEGQHTEAFF. Written as DNA, the CDR3 is TGCAGCGTTGAAGAGGGACAACACACTGAAGCTTTCTTT. This chain joins TRBV29-1 and TRBJ1-1; D perhaps matches TRBD1 (6 bases). Trimming pared 0 bases from V and 3 bases from J, leaving 8 bases between. CDR3 length: 13 residues. From germline, CDR1 is SQVTM and CDR2 ANQGSEA.

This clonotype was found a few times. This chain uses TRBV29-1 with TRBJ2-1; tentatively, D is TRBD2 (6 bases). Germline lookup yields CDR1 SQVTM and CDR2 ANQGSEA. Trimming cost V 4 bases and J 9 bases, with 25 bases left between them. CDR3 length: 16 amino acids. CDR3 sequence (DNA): TGCAGCGTTGCCTTTATCGGCGGGGCCCACGGGGGTGAGCAGTTCTTC. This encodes CSVAFIGGAHGGEQFF.

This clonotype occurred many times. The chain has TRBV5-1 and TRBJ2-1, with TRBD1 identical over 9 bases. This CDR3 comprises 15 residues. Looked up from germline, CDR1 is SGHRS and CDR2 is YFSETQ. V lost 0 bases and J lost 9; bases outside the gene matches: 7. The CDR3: CASSLGQGDRGEQFF. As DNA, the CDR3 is TGCGCCAGCAGCTTGGGACAGGGGGATAGGGGTGAGCAGTTCTTC.

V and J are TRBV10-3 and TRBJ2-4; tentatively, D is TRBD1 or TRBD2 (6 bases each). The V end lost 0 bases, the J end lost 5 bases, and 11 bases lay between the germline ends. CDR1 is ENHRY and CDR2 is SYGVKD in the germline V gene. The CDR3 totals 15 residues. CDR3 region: CAISESRGAQNIQYF. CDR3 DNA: TGTGCCATCAGTGAGTCGAGGGGGGCCCAAAACATTCAGTACTTC.

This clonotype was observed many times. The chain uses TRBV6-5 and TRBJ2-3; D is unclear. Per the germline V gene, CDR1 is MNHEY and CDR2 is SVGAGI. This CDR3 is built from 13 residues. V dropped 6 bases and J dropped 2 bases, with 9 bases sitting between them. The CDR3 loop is CASSRSHTDTQYF. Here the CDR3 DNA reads TGTGCCAGCAGCAGGAGTCACACAGATACGCAGTATTTT.

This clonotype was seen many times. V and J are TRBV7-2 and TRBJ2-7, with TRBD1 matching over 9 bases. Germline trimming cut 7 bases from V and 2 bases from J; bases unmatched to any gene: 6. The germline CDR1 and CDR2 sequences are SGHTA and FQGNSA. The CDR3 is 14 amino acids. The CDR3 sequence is CASKPGQGPYEQYF. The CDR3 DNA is TGTGCCAGCAAACCGGGACAGGGCCCCTACGAGCAGTACTTC.

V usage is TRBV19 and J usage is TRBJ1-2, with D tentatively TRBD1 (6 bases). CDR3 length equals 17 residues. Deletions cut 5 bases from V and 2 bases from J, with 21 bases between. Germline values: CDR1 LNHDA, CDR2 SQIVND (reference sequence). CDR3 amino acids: CASSAKGRRGRNYGYTF. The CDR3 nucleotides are TGTGCCAGTAGTGCCAAGGGACGGCGGGGGCGAAACTATGGCTACACCTTC.

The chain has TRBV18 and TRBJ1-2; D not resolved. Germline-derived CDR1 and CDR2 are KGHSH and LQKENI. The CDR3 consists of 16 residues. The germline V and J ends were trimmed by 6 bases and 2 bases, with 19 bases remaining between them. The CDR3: CASSLMGEASNYGYTF. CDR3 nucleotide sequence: TGTGCCAGCTCCCTCATGGGCGAGGCTTCAAACTATGGCTACACCTTC.

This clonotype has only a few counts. Written as DNA, the CDR3 is TGTGCCAGCCGGGCCCCGGGGGGCCATCAGCCCCAGCATTTT. Translation: CASRAPGGHQPQHF. The chain couples TRBV6-2 or TRBV6-3 to TRBJ1-5; tentative D call: TRBD1 (6 bases). Germline V CDR1 and CDR2: MNHEY, SVGEGT. The germline V and J ends were trimmed by 8 bases and 5 bases, with 16 bases remaining between them. There are 14 residues in the CDR3.

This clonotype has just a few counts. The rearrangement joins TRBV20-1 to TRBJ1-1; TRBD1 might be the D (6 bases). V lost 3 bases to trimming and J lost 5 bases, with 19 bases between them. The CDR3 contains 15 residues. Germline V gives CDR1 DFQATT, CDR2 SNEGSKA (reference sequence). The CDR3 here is CSASHTDSLGTEAFF. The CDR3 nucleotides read TGCAGTGCTAGCCATACGGACAGCTTGGGGACTGAAGCTTTCTTT.

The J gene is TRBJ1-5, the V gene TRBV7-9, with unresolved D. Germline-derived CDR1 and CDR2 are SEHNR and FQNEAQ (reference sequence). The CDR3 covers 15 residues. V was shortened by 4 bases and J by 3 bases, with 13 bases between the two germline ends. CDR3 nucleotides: TGTGCCAGCAGCTCTACTCGGAGCGCCAATCAGCCCCAGCATTTT. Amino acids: CASSSTRSANQPQHF. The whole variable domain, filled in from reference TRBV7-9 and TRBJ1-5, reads DTGVSQNPRHKITKRGQNVTFRCDPISEHNRLYWYRQTLGQGPEFLTYFQNEAQLEKSRLLSDRFSAERPKGSFSTLEIQRTEQGDSAMYLCASSSTRSANQPQHFGDGTRLSIL.

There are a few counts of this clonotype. The CDR3, as DNA: TGTGCCAGCAGTGAAGTTGGCAGGGCGGTGGGGGAGCAGTACGTC. As protein: CASSEVGRAVGEQYV. The chain recombines TRBV6-1 with TRBJ2-7; a weak D match, TRBD1 (5 bases). The germline gives CDR1 MNHNS, CDR2 SASEGT. V was shortened by 1 base and J by 7 bases, with 17 bases between the two germline ends. The CDR3 covers 15 residues.

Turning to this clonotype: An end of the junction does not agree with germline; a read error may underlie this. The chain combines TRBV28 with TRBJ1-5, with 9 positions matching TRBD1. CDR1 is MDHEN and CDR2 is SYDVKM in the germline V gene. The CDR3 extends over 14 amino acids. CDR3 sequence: CASRRQGGNRPQHF. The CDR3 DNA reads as TGTGCCAGCAGGCGACAGGGGGGAAATCGGCCCCAGCATTTT.

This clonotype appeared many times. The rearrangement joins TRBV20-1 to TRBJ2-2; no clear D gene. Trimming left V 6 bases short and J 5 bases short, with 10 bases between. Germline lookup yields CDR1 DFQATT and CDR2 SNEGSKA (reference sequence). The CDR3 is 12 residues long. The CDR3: CSAKIGTGELFF. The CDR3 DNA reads TGCAGTGCAAAGATAGGGACCGGGGAGCTGTTTTTT.

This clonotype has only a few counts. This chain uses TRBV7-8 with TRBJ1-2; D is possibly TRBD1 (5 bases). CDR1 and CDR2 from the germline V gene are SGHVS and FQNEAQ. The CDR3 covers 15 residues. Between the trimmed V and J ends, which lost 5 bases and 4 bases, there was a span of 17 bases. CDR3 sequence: CASSPPAGLGYGYTF. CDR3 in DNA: TGTGCCAGCAGCCCACCGGCAGGGTTAGGCTATGGCTACACCTTC. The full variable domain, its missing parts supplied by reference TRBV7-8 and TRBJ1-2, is GAGVSQSPRYKVAKRGQDVALRCDPISGHVSLFWYQQALGQGPEFLTYFQNEAQLDKSGLPSDRFFAERPEGSVSTLKIQRTQQEDSAVYLCASSPPAGLGYGYTFGSGTRLTVV.

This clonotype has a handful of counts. The CDR3: CSVEVGPSTDTQYF. In DNA, the CDR3 is TGCAGCGTTGAAGTGGGGCCCAGCACAGATACGCAGTATTTT. The chain joins TRBV29-1 to TRBJ2-3, with D possibly being TRBD1 (5 bases). This CDR3 is built from 14 residues. With 1 base removed from V and 0 bases from J, the gap between germline ends came to 8 bases. Germline-derived CDR1 and CDR2 are SQVTM and ANQGSEA.

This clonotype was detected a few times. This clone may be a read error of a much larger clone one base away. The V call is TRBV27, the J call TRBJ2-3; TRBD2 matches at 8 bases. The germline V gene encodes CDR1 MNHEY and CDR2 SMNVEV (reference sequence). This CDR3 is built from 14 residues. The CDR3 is CVSSNGGETDTQYF. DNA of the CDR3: TGTGTCAGCAGTAACGGGGGGGAGACAGATACGCAGTATTTT.

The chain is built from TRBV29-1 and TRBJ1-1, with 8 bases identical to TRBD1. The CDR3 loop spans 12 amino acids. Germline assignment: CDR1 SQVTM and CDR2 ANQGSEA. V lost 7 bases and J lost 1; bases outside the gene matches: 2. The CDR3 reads CSAGTGNTEAFF. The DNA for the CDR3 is TGCAGCGCCGGGACAGGGAACACTGAAGCTTTCTTT.

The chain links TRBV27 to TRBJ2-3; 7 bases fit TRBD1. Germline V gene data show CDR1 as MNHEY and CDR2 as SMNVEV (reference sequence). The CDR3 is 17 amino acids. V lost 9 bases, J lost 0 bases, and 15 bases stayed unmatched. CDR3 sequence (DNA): TGTGCCAGAAATAAGTGCCGGACAGGCTCTAGCACAGATACGCAGTATTTT. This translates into CARNKCRTGSSTDTQYF.